This T cell receptor beta chain was obtained from a study of monozygotic twins with inflammatory bowel disease. Blood, roughly 2.7 ml, was drawn per donor. Germline CDR1 reads SGHRS; CDR2 reads YFSETQ. The CDR3 has 14 amino acids. A total RNA quantity of 3500 ng went into each TCR library. One entry per CDR3 protein, without DNA, is what TCRdb gives after re-calling the 5' RACE reads. This sample's table has roughly 160,000 distinct CDR3 sequences. Sequences were obtained from blood. The TCR comes from a human donor with ulcerative colitis or Crohn's disease, or a healthy co-twin of an affected twin (not recorded which). V and J are TRBV5-1 and TRBJ2-2; absent DNA, TCRdb's TRBD2 call cannot be checked. This chain's CDR3 is CASTAGSNTGELFF.